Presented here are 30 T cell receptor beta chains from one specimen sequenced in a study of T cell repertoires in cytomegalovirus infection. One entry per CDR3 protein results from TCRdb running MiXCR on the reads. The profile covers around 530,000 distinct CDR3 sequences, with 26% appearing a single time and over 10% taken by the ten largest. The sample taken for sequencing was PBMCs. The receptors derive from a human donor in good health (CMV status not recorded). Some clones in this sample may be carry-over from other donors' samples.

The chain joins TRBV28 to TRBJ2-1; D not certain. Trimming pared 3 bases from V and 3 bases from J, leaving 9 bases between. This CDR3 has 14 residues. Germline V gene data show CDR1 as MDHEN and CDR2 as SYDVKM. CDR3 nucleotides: TGTGCCAGCAGTTTGTTGGGCCGCTACAATGAGCAGTTCTTC. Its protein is CASSLLGRYNEQFF.

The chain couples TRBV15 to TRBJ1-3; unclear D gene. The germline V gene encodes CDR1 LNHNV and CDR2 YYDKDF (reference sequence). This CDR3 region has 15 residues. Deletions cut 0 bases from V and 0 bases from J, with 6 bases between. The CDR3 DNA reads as TGTGCCACCAGCAGAGATTTGAGCTCTGGAAACACCATATATTTT. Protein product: CATSRDLSSGNTIYF.

Here the CDR3 reads CAWNSGHGSPLHF. CDR3 nucleotide sequence: TGTGCCTGGAATTCAGGGCATGGATCACCCCTCCACTTT. The V gene is TRBV30, the J gene TRBJ1-6, with a weak D call TRBD1 (5 bases). The V end was cut by 4 bases, the J end by 10 bases, with 14 bases between. This CDR3 has 13 amino acids. Germline V gives CDR1 GTSNPN, CDR2 SVGIG (reference sequence).

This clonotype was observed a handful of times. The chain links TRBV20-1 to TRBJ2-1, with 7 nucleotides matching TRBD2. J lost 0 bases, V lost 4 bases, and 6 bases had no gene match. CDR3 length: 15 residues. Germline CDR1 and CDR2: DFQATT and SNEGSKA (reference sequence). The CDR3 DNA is TGCAGTGCTAAGGGTACGGGAGGCTCCTACAATGAGCAGTTCTTC. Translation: CSAKGTGGSYNEQFF.

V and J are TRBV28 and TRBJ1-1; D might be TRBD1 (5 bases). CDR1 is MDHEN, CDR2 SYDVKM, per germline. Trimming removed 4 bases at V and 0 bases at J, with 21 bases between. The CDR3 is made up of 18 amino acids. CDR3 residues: CASSSLWGGDNMNTEAFF. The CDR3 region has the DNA TGTGCCAGCAGTTCTCTATGGGGCGGGGATAATATGAACACTGAAGCTTTCTTT. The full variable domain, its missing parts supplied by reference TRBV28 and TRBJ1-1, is DVKVTQSSRYLVKRTGEKVFLECVQDMDHENMFWYRQDPGLGLRLIYFSYDVKMKEKGDIPEGYSVSREKKERFSLILESASTNQTSMYLCASSSLWGGDNMNTEAFFGQGTRLTVV.

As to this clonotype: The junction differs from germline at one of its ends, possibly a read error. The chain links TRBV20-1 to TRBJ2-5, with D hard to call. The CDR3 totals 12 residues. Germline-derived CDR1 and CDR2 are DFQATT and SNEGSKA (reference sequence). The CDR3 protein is CSARGVEETQYF. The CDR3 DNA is TGCAGTGCCAGAGGAGTGGAAGAGACCCAGTACTTC.

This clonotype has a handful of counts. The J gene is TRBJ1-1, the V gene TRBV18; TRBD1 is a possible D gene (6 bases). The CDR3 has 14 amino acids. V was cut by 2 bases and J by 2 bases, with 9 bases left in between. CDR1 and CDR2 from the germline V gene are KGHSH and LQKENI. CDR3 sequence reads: CASSPGQHNTEAFF. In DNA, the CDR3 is TGTGCCAGCTCACCAGGACAGCATAACACTGAAGCTTTCTTT.

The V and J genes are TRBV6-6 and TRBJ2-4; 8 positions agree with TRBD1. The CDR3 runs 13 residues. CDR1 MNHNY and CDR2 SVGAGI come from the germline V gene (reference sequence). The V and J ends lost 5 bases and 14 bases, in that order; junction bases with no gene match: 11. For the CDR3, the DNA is TGTGCCAGCAGTGCCAAAGGACAGGGTAATGAGTACTTC. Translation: CASSAKGQGNEYF.

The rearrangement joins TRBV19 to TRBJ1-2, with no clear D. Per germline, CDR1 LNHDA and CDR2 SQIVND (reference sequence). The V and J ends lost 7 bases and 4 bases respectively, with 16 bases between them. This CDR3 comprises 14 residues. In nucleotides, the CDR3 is TGTGCCAGTACGGGCGCGGGCGCGGGCTATGGCTACACCTTC. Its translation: CASTGAGAGYGYTF.

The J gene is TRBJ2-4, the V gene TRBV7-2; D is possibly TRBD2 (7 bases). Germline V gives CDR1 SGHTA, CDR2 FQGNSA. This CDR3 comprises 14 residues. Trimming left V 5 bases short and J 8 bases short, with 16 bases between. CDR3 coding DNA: TGTGCCAGCAGCAAGGGGGGGGGGATGGACATTCAGTACTTC. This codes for CASSKGGGMDIQYF.

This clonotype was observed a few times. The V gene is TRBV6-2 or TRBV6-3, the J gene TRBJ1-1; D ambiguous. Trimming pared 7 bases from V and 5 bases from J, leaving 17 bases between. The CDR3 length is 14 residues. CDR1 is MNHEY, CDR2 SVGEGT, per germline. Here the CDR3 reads CASNPGLTGTEAFF. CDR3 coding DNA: TGTGCCAGCAACCCCGGACTTACTGGGACTGAAGCTTTCTTT.

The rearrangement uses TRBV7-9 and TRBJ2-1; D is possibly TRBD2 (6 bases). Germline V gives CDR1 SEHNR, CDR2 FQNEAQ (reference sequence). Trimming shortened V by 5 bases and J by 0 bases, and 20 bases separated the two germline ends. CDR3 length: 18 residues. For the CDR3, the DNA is TGTGCCAGCAGCGACGATTTGGGGACGGAGGGCTCCTACAATGAGCAGTTCTTC. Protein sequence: CASSDDLGTEGSYNEQFF.

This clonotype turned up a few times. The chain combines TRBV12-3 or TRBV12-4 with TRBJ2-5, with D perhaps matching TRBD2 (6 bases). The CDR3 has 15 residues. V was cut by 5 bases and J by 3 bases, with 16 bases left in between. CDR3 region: CASSPTNLAKETQYF. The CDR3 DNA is TGTGCCAGCAGTCCCACCAATCTAGCGAAAGAGACCCAGTACTTC.

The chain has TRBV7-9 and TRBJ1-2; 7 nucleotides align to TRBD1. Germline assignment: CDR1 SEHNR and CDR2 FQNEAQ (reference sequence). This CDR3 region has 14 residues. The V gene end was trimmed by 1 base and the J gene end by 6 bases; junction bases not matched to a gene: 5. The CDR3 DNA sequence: TGTGCCAGCAGCTTAGTGGACAGGTCGGATGGCTACACCTTC. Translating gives CASSLVDRSDGYTF.

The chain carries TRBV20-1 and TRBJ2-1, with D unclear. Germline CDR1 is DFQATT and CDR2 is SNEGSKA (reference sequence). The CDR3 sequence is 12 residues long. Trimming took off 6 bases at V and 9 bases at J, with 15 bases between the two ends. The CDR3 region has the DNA TGCAGTGCAAAGAGACCGGCGAGTGAGCAGTTCTTC. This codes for CSAKRPASEQFF.

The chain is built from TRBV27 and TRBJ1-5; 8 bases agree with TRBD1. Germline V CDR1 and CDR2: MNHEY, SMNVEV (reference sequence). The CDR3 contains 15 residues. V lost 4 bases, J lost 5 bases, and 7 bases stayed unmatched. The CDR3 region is CASSSLGQGDQPQHF. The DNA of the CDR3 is TGTGCCAGCAGTTCTCTAGGACAGGGTGATCAGCCCCAGCATTTT.

The CDR3 protein is CASSFEAPGRTPNEQFF. The CDR3 DNA sequence: TGTGCCAGCAGCTTCGAAGCTCCCGGGAGGACCCCCAATGAGCAGTTCTTC. The chain carries TRBV7-2 and TRBJ2-1; 7 bases agree with TRBD2. Germline loops: CDR1 SGHTA, CDR2 FQGNSA. The CDR3 runs to 17 residues. J was trimmed by 6 bases and V by 3 bases; bases with no gene match: 14.

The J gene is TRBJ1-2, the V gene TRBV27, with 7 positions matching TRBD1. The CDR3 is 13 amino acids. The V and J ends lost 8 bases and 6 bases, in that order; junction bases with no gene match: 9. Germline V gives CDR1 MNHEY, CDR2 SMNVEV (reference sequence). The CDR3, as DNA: TGTGCCAGCCGAGAAGGGGGCGCGAATGGCTACACCTTC. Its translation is CASREGGANGYTF.

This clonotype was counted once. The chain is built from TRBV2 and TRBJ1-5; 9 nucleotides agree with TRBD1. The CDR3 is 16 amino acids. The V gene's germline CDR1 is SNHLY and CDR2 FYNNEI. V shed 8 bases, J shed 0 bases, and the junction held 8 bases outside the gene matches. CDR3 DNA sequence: TGTGCCAGCGGCCGGGACAGGGAATATAGCAATCAGCCCCAGCATTTT. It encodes CASGRDREYSNQPQHF.

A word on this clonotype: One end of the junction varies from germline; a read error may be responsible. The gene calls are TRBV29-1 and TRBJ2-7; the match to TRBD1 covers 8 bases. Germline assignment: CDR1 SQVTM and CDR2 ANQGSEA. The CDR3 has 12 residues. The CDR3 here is CSVEGQGYEQYF. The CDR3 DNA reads TGCAGCGTGGAAGGACAGGGCTACGAGCAGTACTTC.

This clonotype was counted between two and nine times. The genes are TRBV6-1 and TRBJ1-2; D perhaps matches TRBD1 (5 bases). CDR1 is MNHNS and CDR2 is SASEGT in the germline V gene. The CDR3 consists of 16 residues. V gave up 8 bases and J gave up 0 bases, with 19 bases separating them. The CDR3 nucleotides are TGTGCCAGCTCCAACCCCCGGGGCAAACCTAACTATGGCTACACCTTC. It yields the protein CASSNPRGKPNYGYTF.

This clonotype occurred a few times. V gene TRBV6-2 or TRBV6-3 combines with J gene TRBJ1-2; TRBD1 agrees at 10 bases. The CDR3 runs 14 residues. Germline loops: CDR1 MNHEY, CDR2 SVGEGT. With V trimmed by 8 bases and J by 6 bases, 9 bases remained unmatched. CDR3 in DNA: TGTGCCAGCTTCGATTCCGGGACAGGGGATGGCTACACCTTC. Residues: CASFDSGTGDGYTF.

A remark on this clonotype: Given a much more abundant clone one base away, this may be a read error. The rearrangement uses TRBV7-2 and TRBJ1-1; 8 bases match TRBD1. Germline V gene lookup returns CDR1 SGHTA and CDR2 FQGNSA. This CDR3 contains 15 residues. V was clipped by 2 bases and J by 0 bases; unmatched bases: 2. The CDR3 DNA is TGTGCCAGCAGCTTACCGGGACAGGTGAACACTGAAGCTTTCTTT. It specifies CASSLPGQVNTEAFF.

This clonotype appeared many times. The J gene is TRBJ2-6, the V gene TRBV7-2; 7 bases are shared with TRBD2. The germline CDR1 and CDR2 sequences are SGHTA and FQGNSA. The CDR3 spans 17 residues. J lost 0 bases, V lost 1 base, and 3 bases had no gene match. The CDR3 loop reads CASSLVAGYSGANVLTF. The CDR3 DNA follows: TGTGCCAGCAGCTTAGTAGCGGGTTACTCTGGGGCCAACGTCCTGACTTTC. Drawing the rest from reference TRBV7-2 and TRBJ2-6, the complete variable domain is GAGVSQSPSNKVTEKGKDVELRCDPISGHTALYWYRQSLGQGLEFLIYFQGNSAPDKSGLPSDRFSAERTGGSVSTLTIQRTQQEDSAVYLCASSLVAGYSGANVLTFGAGSRLTVL.

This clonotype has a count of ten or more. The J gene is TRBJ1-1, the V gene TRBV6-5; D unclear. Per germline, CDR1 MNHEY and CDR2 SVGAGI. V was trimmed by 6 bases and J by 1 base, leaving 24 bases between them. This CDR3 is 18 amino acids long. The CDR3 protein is CASRLNPTSWIRNTEAFF. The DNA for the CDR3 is TGTGCCAGCAGACTAAACCCGACATCCTGGATTAGGAACACTGAAGCTTTCTTT.

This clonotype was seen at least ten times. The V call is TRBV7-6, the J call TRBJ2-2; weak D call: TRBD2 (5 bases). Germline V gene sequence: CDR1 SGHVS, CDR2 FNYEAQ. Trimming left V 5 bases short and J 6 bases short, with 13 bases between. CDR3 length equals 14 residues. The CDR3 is CASSGWTGAGELFF. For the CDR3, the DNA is TGTGCCAGCAGCGGATGGACTGGAGCCGGGGAGCTGTTTTTT.

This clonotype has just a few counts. The CDR3 region has the DNA TGTGCCAGCAGTTTTTATGCGTCAGGCCTGAACACTGAAGCTTTCTTT. Amino acids: CASSFYASGLNTEAFF. The chain joins TRBV12-3 or TRBV12-4 to TRBJ1-1; D gene unclear. This CDR3 has 16 amino acids. Trimming left V 3 bases short and J 0 bases short, with 14 bases between.

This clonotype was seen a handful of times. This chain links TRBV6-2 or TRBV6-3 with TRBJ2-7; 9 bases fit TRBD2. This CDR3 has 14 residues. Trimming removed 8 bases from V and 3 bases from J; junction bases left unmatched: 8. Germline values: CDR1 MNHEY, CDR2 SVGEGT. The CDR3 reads CASRLAGDIYEQYV. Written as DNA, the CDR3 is TGTGCCAGCCGTTTAGCGGGAGACATCTACGAGCAGTACGTC.

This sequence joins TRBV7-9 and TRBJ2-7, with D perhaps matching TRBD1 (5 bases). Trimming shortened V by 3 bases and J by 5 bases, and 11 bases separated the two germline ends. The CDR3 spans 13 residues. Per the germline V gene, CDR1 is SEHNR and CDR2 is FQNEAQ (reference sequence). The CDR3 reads CASSLGREHEQYF. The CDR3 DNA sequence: TGTGCCAGCAGCTTGGGCAGGGAACACGAGCAGTACTTC.

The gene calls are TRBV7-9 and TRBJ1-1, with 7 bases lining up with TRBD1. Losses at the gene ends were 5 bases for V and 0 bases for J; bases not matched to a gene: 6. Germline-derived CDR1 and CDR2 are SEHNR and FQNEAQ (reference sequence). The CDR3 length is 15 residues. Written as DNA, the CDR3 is TGTGCCAGCAGCATACAAACAGGGGTGAACACTGAAGCTTTCTTT. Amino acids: CASSIQTGVNTEAFF.